A single sample gave rise to the 14 T cell receptor beta chains below, sequenced in a study of siplizumab effects on memory and regulatory T cells. Repertoires were generated with immunoSEQ multiplex PCR, while TCRdb's copy carries only in-frame clones and drops some. This table holds about 100,000 clones, roughly 92% found once. Material for sequencing was Tregs sorted from blood. Receptors were obtained from a human donor in good health.

This chain joins TRBV28 and TRBJ2-2, with 7 bases aligning to TRBD1. Germline-derived CDR1 and CDR2 are MDHEN and SYDVKM. V shed 6 bases and J 4 bases; nucleotides not matched to a gene: 5. This CDR3 is built from 14 residues. In DNA, the CDR3 is TGTGCCAGCAGGACGGGACAGTTCACCGGGGAGCTGTTTTTT. Protein: CASRTGQFTGELFF. Full variable domain (rest looked up from reference TRBV28 and TRBJ2-2): DVKVTQSSRYLVKRTGEKVFLECVQDMDHENMFWYRQDPGLGLRLIYFSYDVKMKEKGDIPEGYSVSREKKERFSLILESASTNQTSMYLCASRTGQFTGELFFGEGSRLTVL.

The V gene is TRBV7-8, the J gene TRBJ2-7; 8 bases are shared with TRBD1. J gave up 3 bases and V 4 bases, and 11 bases lay outside the gene matches. Germline assignment: CDR1 SGHVS and CDR2 FQNEAQ. The CDR3 length is 16 residues. CDR3 coding DNA: TGTGCCAGCAGCTCCGGCGGGACAGGTTCATTCTACGAGCAGTACTTC. This gives the protein CASSSGGTGSFYEQYF.

The CDR3 region has the DNA TGTGCCAGTAGTATACTCGGGACACTTCAGGGCTACACCTTC. Its translation: CASSILGTLQGYTF. The chain carries TRBV19 and TRBJ1-2; D may be TRBD1 (6 bases). CDR3 size: 14 residues. V was cut by 2 bases and J by 8 bases, with 15 bases left in between. The germline CDR1 and CDR2 sequences are LNHDA and SQIVND (reference sequence).

This sequence joins TRBV28 and TRBJ2-1; no clear D gene. This CDR3 is built from 13 residues. Germline-derived CDR1 and CDR2 are MDHEN and SYDVKM. V lost 7 bases and J lost 15, with 22 bases in between. CDR3 residues: CASTRNGLWLGFF. The CDR3 DNA sequence: TGTGCCAGCACCAGAAACGGGTTGTGGTTGGGGTTCTTC.

The rearrangement uses TRBV19 and TRBJ1-5; D is possibly TRBD1 (5 bases). V lost 7 bases and J 5 bases, leaving 18 bases between the germline ends. In germline, CDR1 is LNHDA, CDR2 SQIVND (reference sequence). CDR3 size: 15 residues. CDR3 amino acids: CASKGRPSSDQPQHF. The CDR3 nucleotides are TGTGCCAGTAAGGGACGTCCAAGTTCTGATCAGCCCCAGCATTTT.

The V and J genes are TRBV12-5 and TRBJ2-1, with D maybe TRBD2 (6 bases). Between the trimmed V and J ends, which lost 7 bases and 0 bases, there was a span of 13 bases. Germline V CDR1 and CDR2: LGHNT, FRNRAP. The CDR3 contains 15 residues. DNA of the CDR3: TGTGCTAGTGCTCCAGGGACTGCCTCCTACAATGAGCAGTTCTTC. As protein: CASAPGTASYNEQFF.

The chain carries TRBV5-1 and TRBJ2-2; D remains ambiguous. Germline V lookup: CDR1 SGHRS, CDR2 YFSETQ. The V end lost 9 bases, the J end lost 5 bases, and 20 bases lay between the germline ends. The CDR3 loop spans 15 amino acids. The CDR3 is CATTPSGVVTGELFF. In DNA, the CDR3 is TGCGCCACAACCCCCAGTGGGGTAGTAACCGGGGAGCTGTTTTTT.

As DNA, the CDR3 is TGTGCCAGCAGGCCGGGACGGTCAGATTCACCCCTCCACTTT. It yields the protein CASRPGRSDSPLHF. This chain joins TRBV2 and TRBJ1-6, with D perhaps matching TRBD1 (5 bases). The germline V gene encodes CDR1 SNHLY and CDR2 FYNNEI. The CDR3 sequence is 14 residues long. Between the trimmed V and J ends, which lost 6 bases and 8 bases, there was a span of 14 bases.

This clone was seen a few times. The chain couples TRBV6-5 to TRBJ1-1; 7 bases line up with TRBD1. CDR3 size: 12 residues. The germline CDR1 and CDR2 sequences are MNHEY and SVGAGI. V lost 8 bases to trimming and J lost 7 bases; unmatched junction nucleotides: 7. Written as DNA, the CDR3 is TGTGCCAGCGCGGACAGGAACGGTGAAGCTTTCTTT. Its translation: CASADRNGEAFF.

V usage is TRBV2 and J usage is TRBJ2-5; 11 positions match TRBD2. The germline gives CDR1 SNHLY, CDR2 FYNNEI. There are 17 residues in the CDR3. J lost 2 bases, V lost 5 bases, and 10 bases had no gene match. The CDR3 protein is CASSYDIRLAGQETQYF. CDR3 nucleotide sequence: TGTGCCAGCAGTTACGATATTAGACTAGCGGGACAAGAGACCCAGTACTTC.

This sequence joins TRBV19 and TRBJ2-4; a weak D match, TRBD1 (6 bases). CDR1 and CDR2 (germline): LNHDA, SQIVND (reference sequence). CDR3 length equals 13 residues. V shed 6 bases and J shed 8 bases, with 14 bases lying between them. CDR3 sequence (DNA): TGTGCCAGTAGCATGGACAGTGAGCACATTCAGTACTTC. This sequence encodes CASSMDSEHIQYF.

The rearrangement uses TRBV14 and TRBJ2-3; no clear D. The CDR3 totals 15 residues. CDR1 is SGHDN, CDR2 FVKESK, per germline. Between the trimmed V and J ends, which lost 4 bases and 5 bases, there was a span of 16 bases. CDR3 in DNA: TGTGCCAGCAGCCCCTCCGGGTCTGTAAAAGATACGCAGTATTTT. This sequence encodes CASSPSGSVKDTQYF.

This chain links TRBV7-3 with TRBJ2-1, with a tentative D call TRBD2 (6 bases). The ends were cut back, 1 base at V and 4 bases at J, with 8 bases in the middle. The CDR3 consists of 14 residues. The V gene's germline CDR1 is SGHTA and CDR2 FQGTGA. This chain's CDR3 is CASSLNSGYNEQFF. CDR3 bases: TGTGCCAGCAGCTTAAATAGCGGATACAATGAGCAGTTCTTC. The full variable domain, its missing parts supplied by reference TRBV7-3 and TRBJ2-1, is GAGVSQTPSNKVTEKGKYVELRCDPISGHTALYWYRQSLGQGPEFLIYFQGTGAADDSGLPNDRFFAVRPEGSVSTLKIQRTERGDSAVYLCASSLNSGYNEQFFGPGTRLTVL.

The genes are TRBV7-8 and TRBJ1-2; D gene uncertain. From germline, CDR1 is SGHVS and CDR2 FQNEAQ. V gave up 0 bases and J gave up 1 base, with 6 bases separating them. The CDR3 is 14 amino acids. Here the CDR3 reads CASSLAELNYGYTF. CDR3 DNA sequence: TGTGCCAGCAGCTTAGCGGAGCTTAACTATGGCTACACCTTC.